This T cell receptor beta chain was captured by sequencing in a study of spatial heterogeneity in lung cancer. The V segment lost 1 base and the J segment 7 bases; nucleotides outside the gene matches: 11. Germline V gene lookup returns CDR1 SGHNT and CDR2 YYREEE (reference sequence). CDR3 size: 15 residues. MiXCR, run by TCRdb on the 5' RACE reads, gives a single entry per CDR3 protein. Of fewer than 20,000 distinct CDR3 sequences in the sample, less than 9.5% are singletons; the top ten hold around 20%. This clonotype was found many times. Time point in this sample: blood at routine non-recurrence follow-up after resection.

This receptor was identified in a male donor with early-stage non-small cell lung cancer. Specimen: PBMCs, collected at follow-up. The genes are TRBV5-4 and TRBJ2-7, with TRBD1 identical over 7 bases. DNA of the CDR3: TGTGCCAGCAGCTTGACAGGGGCGATGGAGAGGGAGCAGTACTTC. It encodes CASSLTGAMEREQYF.